This T cell receptor beta chain was found in a study of response to subunit inactivated influenza vaccine. Study-wide results and limits: Authors suggested each seasonal flu vaccination may recruit only limited numbers of new T cells.

Note on this clonotype: Its antigen is not identified.

One entry per CDR3 protein, called by TCRdb with MiXCR from the RT-PCR reads. The sample shows approximately 520,000 distinct CDR3 sequences, roughly 25% of them seen only once. Germline CDR1 is SGHAT and CDR2 is FQNNGV. With V trimmed by 3 bases and J by 6 bases, 6 bases remained unmatched. The length of the CDR3 is 15 residues. The chain joins TRBV11-2 to TRBJ2-3; 10 positions agree with TRBD2. The sample in question was CD4+ T cells sorted from PBMCs, obtained more than 4 days after vaccination. This sequence originates from a man aged 50 or older who received an inactivated influenza vaccine. CDR3 residues: CASSFTSGARDTQYF. The CDR3 nucleotides read TGTGCCAGCAGCTTCACTAGCGGGGCCCGCGATACGCAGTATTTT.